This T cell receptor (beta chain) is drawn from a study of T cell changes during pregnancy in multiple sclerosis. Method: immunoSEQ multiplex PCR; TCRdb's copy keeps in-frame clones and lacks some. The table records 35,000 to 45,000 clones, roughly 92% of them present only once. This receptor was obtained from a female donor with multiple sclerosis, enrolled in a pregnancy study. The sequences come from peripheral blood, collected before pregnancy.

The CDR3 DNA is TGTGCCAGCAGCGTCTCCCCAACGACAGACACTGAAGCTTTCTTT. It encodes CASSVSPTTDTEAFF. This chain uses TRBV9 with TRBJ1-1; tentative D call: TRBD1 (5 bases). Germline loops: CDR1 SGDLS, CDR2 YYNGEE. The CDR3 runs 15 residues. The V gene lost 2 bases and the J gene lost 3 bases, with 14 bases spanning the gap.